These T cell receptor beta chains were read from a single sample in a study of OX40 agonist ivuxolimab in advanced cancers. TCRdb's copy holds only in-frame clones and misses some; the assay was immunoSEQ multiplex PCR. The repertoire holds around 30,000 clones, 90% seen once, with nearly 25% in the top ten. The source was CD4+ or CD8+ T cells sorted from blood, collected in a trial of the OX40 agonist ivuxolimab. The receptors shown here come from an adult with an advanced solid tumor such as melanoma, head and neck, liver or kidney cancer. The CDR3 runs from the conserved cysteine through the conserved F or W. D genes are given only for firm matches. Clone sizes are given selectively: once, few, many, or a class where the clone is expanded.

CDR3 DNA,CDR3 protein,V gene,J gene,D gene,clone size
TGCGCCAGCAGATCCGGGACAGGCTCCTACAATGAGCAGTTCTTC,CASRSGTGSYNEQFF,TRBV4-1,TRBJ2-1,TRBD1,-
TGTGCCAGCAGCTCCCTAACATGGGACAGGGACACAGATACGCAGTATTTT,CASSSLTWDRDTDTQYF,TRBV7-2,TRBJ2-3,TRBD1,-
TGTGCCAGCAGCTCTTTTGACAGGGAACTTTCCTACGAGCAGTACTTC,CASSSFDRELSYEQYF,TRBV7-2,TRBJ2-7,TRBD1,-
TGTGCCAGCAGCCCACGAAGGGCAGGGGAGAACACTGAAGCTTTCTTT,CASSPRRAGENTEAFF,TRBV11-3,TRBJ1-1,-,once
TGTGCCAGCAGCGCAGACACGGGACAGCTCCAAGAGACCCAGTACTTC,CASSADTGQLQETQYF,TRBV9,TRBJ2-5,TRBD1,-
TGTGCCAGTAGCCGCTGGCCTAAATCCTACGAGCAGTACTTC,CASSRWPKSYEQYF,TRBV19,TRBJ2-7,-,-
TGTGCCAGCAGTTCCAGACAGCCCCAAGCGAACACTGAAGCTTTCTTT,CASSSRQPQANTEAFF,TRBV27,TRBJ1-1,-,-
TGTGCCAGCAGTGACGAGGGGCCCTACGGGTCCTACAATGAGCAGTTCTTC,CASSDEGPYGSYNEQFF,TRBV6-1,TRBJ2-1,-,-
TGTGCCAGCAGTTACGGCTTAGCGGGTTCCTACGAGCAGTACTTC,CASSYGLAGSYEQYF,TRBV6-5,TRBJ2-7,TRBD2,-
TGTGCCAGTAGTAGAGGGACTAGCGGGAAGGGTCCTGAGACCCAGTACTTC,CASSRGTSGKGPETQYF,TRBV19,TRBJ2-5,TRBD2,-
TGTGCCAGCAGCCTCCGTTTAGCGGGAGTTCAGGACGAGCAGTACTTC,CASSLRLAGVQDEQYF,TRBV11-3,TRBJ2-7,TRBD2,medium-sized
TGTGCCAGCAGGCGGGGGAGCTCCTACAATGAGCAGTTCTTC,CASRRGSSYNEQFF,TRBV6-5,TRBJ2-1,TRBD2,-
TGTGCCAGTATCACCAGAGGGGCGGGGGCTGATACTGAAGCTTTCTTT,CASITRGAGADTEAFF,TRBV19,TRBJ1-1,-,-
TGTGCCAGCAGAGTAGGGACTTTCTCCTACAATGAGCAGTTCTTC,CASRVGTFSYNEQFF,TRBV27,TRBJ2-1,-,-
TGTGCCAGTAGTATAGATAATTGGGCAGGCGGAGATACGCAGTATTTT,CASSIDNWAGGDTQYF,TRBV19,TRBJ2-3,-,-
TGCGCCAGCAGCCAGGCCGCTCGGGCAGAAGGCGAGCAGTACTTC,CASSQAARAEGEQYF,TRBV4-1,TRBJ2-7,-,-
TGTGCCAGCAGCGTGTACAATGAGCAGTTCTTC,CASSVYNEQFF,TRBV7-9,TRBJ2-1,-,-
TGCGCCAGCAGCCCGGGTACCGCTCAAGAGACCCAGTACTTC,CASSPGTAQETQYF,TRBV5-1,TRBJ2-5,-,-
TGTGCCAGCAGCCTAATTGGGGGGAGTAGGGATGAGCAGTTCTTC,CASSLIGGSRDEQFF,TRBV5-8,TRBJ2-1,-,-
TGTGCCAGCAGCCTCGGACCTTTCTTAGGGGCCAACGTCCTGACTTTC,CASSLGPFLGANVLTF,TRBV5-6,TRBJ2-6,-,-
TGTGCCAGCCGGACGGCGAACACCGGGGAGCTGTTTTTT,CASRTANTGELFF,TRBV9,TRBJ2-2,-,-
TGTGCCAGCAGCGATAGCGGGAGGTCAGGAGATACGCAGTATTTT,CASSDSGRSGDTQYF,TRBV9,TRBJ2-3,TRBD2,-
TGCGCCAGCAGCCCCTGGACAGGGGAAACTGAAGCTTTCTTT,CASSPWTGETEAFF,TRBV5-1,TRBJ1-1,TRBD1,-
TGTGCCAGCAGCTTAGCGGGTACGGGGGGTTTAGGTCAGCCCCAGCATTTT,CASSLAGTGGLGQPQHF,TRBV7-2,TRBJ1-5,-,-
TGTGCCAGCAGTGAATCGGCGGTAAGCTCCTACAATGAGCAGTTCTTC,CASSESAVSSYNEQFF,TRBV25-1,TRBJ2-1,-,-
TGCGCCAGCAGCCAAGATTGGGGAGGTTTCTATGGCTACACCTTC,CASSQDWGGFYGYTF,TRBV4-1,TRBJ1-2,-,-
TGTGCCAGCAGCGTAGGAGGGGAGCGGGGTGGCGAGCAGTACTTC,CASSVGGERGGEQYF,TRBV9,TRBJ2-7,TRBD2,large
TGTGCCAGCAGCGACGAGGGGACAGGGGTATCTATGTCCTACGAGCAGTACTTC,CASSDEGTGVSMSYEQYF,TRBV9,TRBJ2-7,TRBD1,once
TGTGCCAGCAGCTTGGGGGGCAATGAGCAGTTCTTC,CASSLGGNEQFF,TRBV5-8,TRBJ2-1,-,large
TGTGCCAGCAGTGATTTTCAAGAGACCCAGTACTTC,CASSDFQETQYF,TRBV6-1,TRBJ2-5,-,-
TGTGCCTGGAGTGAATCGAGTGTGAACACTGAAGCTTTCTTT,CAWSESSVNTEAFF,TRBV30,TRBJ1-1,-,-
TGTGCCAGCGCTTGGGGCGGTAACACCGGGGAGCTGTTTTTT,CASAWGGNTGELFF,TRBV7-2,TRBJ2-2,-,few